Listed here is a single T cell receptor (beta chain). It lacks a known antigen. No much larger clone is present one base from it, and per-base qualities are unavailable. Using the deep immunoSEQ assay, TCR CDR3 regions were amplified from genomic DNA by multiplex PCR. Genomic DNA extracted from each cell subset was distributed evenly over all wells of several immunoSEQ 96-well plates, and each plate served as one replicate. For sorted subsets, 200 to 250 ng of genomic DNA, equivalent to some 30,000 T cell genomes, went into each replicate PCR. The purified libraries were quantified using a Qubit 3.0 fluorometer, sized with a Bioanalyzer 2100, and then quantified again using the KAPA Library Quantification kit. Each immunoSEQ 96-well plate was sequenced on its own single-read 150-cycle Illumina NextSeq 550 flow cell. The authors' pipeline ran thus. The immunoSEQ output contained only junctional sequences without quality scores, so filtering could not match that applied to full-length reads. To assign V/J genes and CDR3, sequences were annotated using PyIR, a Python wrapper for IgBLAST v1.9, with IMGT germline references. Reads were removed for weak V/J assignments (E-value above 1e-6), missing CDR3, stop codons, out-of-frame junctions, or ambiguous translated residues. V3J clonotypes were defined by identical inferred V gene, J gene, and CDR3 amino acid sequence. To compute the percentage overlap between repertoires, the number of shared unique clonotypes was divided by the size of the smaller repertoire. Richness of each repertoire was evaluated using RTK rarefaction, the Chao1 estimator, and Recon v2.1 estimates of unobserved clonotypes. OLGA was used to compute generation probabilities for all TCRbeta clonotypes that the gDNA method yielded from a few donors. The clones in this table, taken by TCRdb from immuneACCESS, are in-frame only. Not every clone is retained; where verified, under half of the shortfall comes from an unresolved V gene, and the cause of the rest is unknown. That table supplies the V and J calls and clone size; D and trimming were determined from the DNA. This sample gives roughly 2.1 million clones in total; about 92% of them show up just once. The ten largest make up over 1.5% of the sample.

This entry comes from a study of shared clonotypes between healthy human individuals (dated by TCRdb to 2020 to 2022). Turning to the overall study: The cohort comprised a couple of women and a few men aged 18 to 49 years. For each donor, CD4 naive and CD4 memory were each given three plates, CD8 naive was given two plates, and CD8 memory was given one plate. The study deeply sequenced blood TCR repertoires of about 5 healthy adults to estimate repertoire size and the extent of clonotype sharing between individuals. To increase sequencing depth and limit assay-specific biases, different laboratories used diverse techniques to prepare libraries and sequence TCR repertoires. Between about 0.9 and 9 billion PBMCs per donor were obtained by leukapheresis.

For the CD8 naive samples, CD45RO-negative cells were positively selected for CCR7, yielding a CD45RA+CCR7+ population from which TemRA cells were excluded. Healthy HIV-negative adults with no recently reported acute infections or vaccinations were included as donors. Every donor was a Caucasian adult living in Nashville, Tennessee, USA. Blood was obtained by leukapheresis, after which PBMCs were separated by Ficoll-Histopaque density gradient centrifugation and cryopreserved in liquid nitrogen vapor phase. Analytical flow cytometry was used to check the purity and quantity of each magnetically sorted T cell population. From each sorted fraction, genomic DNA was isolated and quantified by UV absorbance on a Nanodrop 2000c. Overall study results and their limits: The small number of donors limited the genetic and exposure-history diversity represented. Rarefaction of sorted-subset datasets indicated incomplete sequencing despite the large sequencing depth. Clonotypes shared by all four sorted-subset donors showed higher generation probabilities than non-shared clonotypes. Approximately 5% of naive CD4, 3.5% of naive CD8, approximately 2% of memory CD4, and about 0.4% of memory CD8 clonotypes were shared across several donors. Pairwise subsampling indicated that sequencing depth was expected to affect the degree of clonotype sharing among donors. Naive subsets generally had larger estimated clonotype richness than memory subsets. Only blood was sampled, and tissue TCR repertoires likely differ from those in blood.

The cysteine opens and the phenylalanine closes a CDR3 of 17 amino acids. The only DNA kept is the CDR3, 51 bases in frame from the first base. Per the germline V gene (reference sequence), LNHNV is the CDR1 and YYDKDF is the CDR2. Cut back by 3 bases and 3 bases, the V and J ends lie 18 bases apart. The sequence derives from a man aged 18 to 29 in good health. Some clones in this sample may be carry-over from other donors' samples. The chain couples TRBV15 to TRBJ2-1; confidence is insufficient to name the D gene. The specimen sequenced was naive CD8+ T cells from PBMCs. The meaning of the sample's cell subset or site label: CD45RA+CCR7+. The sequenced DNA: TGTGCCACCAGCAGCGTTTACGCGACCCTACACTACAATGAGCAGTTCTTC. Translated, this gives CATSSVYATLHYNEQFF.